This T cell receptor (beta chain) was profiled in a study of CD8 T cells in acute hepatitis C reinfection. Assay used: immunoSEQ multiplex PCR; TCRdb lists only in-frame clones, some missing. Among 30,000 to 40,000 clones listed, around 87% were seen once. Documented time point: naive CD8 control sorted from an acute-time-point sample. The CDR3 totals 13 residues. The V end was cut by 5 bases, the J end by 3 bases, with 11 bases between. Germline V gives CDR1 SGHVS, CDR2 FQNEAQ. The material sequenced was naive CD8+ T cells from PBMCs. The chain recombines TRBV7-8 with TRBJ2-7; D gene ambiguous. This sequence originates from a man aged 25 to 45 with chronic hepatitis C. CDR3 in DNA: TGTGCCAGCAGCCCGGAGTTGGGCTACGAGCAGTACTTC. It yields the protein CASSPELGYEQYF.